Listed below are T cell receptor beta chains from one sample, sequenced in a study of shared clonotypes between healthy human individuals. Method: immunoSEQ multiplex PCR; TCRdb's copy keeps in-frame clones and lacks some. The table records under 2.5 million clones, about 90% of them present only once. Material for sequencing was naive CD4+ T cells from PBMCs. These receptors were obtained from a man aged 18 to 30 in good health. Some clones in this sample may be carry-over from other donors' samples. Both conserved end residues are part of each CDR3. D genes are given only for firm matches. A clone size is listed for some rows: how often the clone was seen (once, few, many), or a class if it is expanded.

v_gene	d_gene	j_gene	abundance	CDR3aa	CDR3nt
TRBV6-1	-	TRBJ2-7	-	CASGWDPYEQYF	TGTGCCAGCGGGTGGGACCCCTACGAGCAGTACTTC
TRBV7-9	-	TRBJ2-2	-	CASSFGTGELFF	TGTGCCAGCAGCTTTGGTACCGGGGAGCTGTTTTTT
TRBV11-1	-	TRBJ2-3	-	CASSSRMASSILIDTQYF	TGTGCCAGCAGCTCCAGAATGGCGAGTAGCATTCTTATAGATACGCAGTATTTT
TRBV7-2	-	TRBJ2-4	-	CASSLGEGANIQYF	TGTGCCAGCAGCTTAGGGGAGGGGGCGAACATTCAGTACTTC
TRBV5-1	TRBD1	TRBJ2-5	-	CASSLGDRIATLEGTQYF	TGCGCCAGCAGCTTGGGGGACAGGATCGCGACACTCGAAGGGACCCAGTACTTC
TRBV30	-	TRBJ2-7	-	CAWSTTTRSEQYF	TGTGCCTGGAGTACAACGACTAGAAGCGAGCAGTACTTC
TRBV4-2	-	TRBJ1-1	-	CASSQAGWGTEAFF	TGTGCCAGCAGCCAAGCGGGGTGGGGCACTGAAGCTTTCTTT
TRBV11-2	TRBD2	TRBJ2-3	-	CASSSSGGTDTQYF	TGTGCCAGCAGCTCTAGCGGTGGCACAGATACGCAGTATTTT
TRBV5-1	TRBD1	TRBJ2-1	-	CASSAGTGKRDEQFF	TGCGCCAGCAGCGCTGGGACAGGGAAACGGGATGAGCAGTTCTTC
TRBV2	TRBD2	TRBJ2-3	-	CASSRELAGVTDTQYF	TGTGCCAGCAGCCGTGAGTTAGCGGGAGTCACAGATACGCAGTATTTT
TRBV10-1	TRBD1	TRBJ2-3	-	CASSRQGTDTQYF	TGCGCCAGCAGTAGACAGGGAACAGATACGCAGTATTTT
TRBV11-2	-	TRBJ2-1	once	CASSLRDRYDNEQFF	TGTGCCAGCAGCTTACGCGACAGATACGACAATGAGCAGTTCTTC
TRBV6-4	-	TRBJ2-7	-	CASSDNMHEQYF	TGTGCCAGCAGCGATAATATGCACGAGCAGTACTTC
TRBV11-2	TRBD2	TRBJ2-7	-	CASSFSGLANNEQYF	TGTGCCAGCAGCTTCTCCGGACTAGCGAACAACGAGCAGTACTTC
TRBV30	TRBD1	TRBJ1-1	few	CAWNPRGTEAFF	TGTGCCTGGAATCCCAGGGGGACTGAAGCTTTCTTT
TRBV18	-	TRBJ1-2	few	CASSPPEVRGYTF	TGTGCCAGCTCACCACCTGAGGTGCGTGGCTACACCTTC
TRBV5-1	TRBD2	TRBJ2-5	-	CASSPQREQETQYF	TGCGCCAGCAGCCCCCAGCGGGAGCAAGAGACCCAGTACTTC